Each of the 18 T cell receptor beta chains below was sequenced from the same sample in a study of metastatic and nonmetastatic thyroid tumors. From the PCR reads, TCRdb re-called clones with MiXCR. The data hold around 25,000 clones, with 10% to 15% observed a single time. Each patient went into thyroid surgery without having received any treatment. Input material: blood. Receptors were obtained from a female donor with papillary thyroid cancer or a benign thyroid nodule (not recorded which). Some clones in this sample may be carry-over from other donors' samples.

This clone came up many times. The chain is built from TRBV6-1 and TRBJ1-2; the match to TRBD1 covers 12 bases. J gave up 4 bases and V 6 bases, and 12 bases lay outside the gene matches. Germline V gives CDR1 MNHNS, CDR2 SASEGT. This CDR3 comprises 17 residues. The CDR3 DNA reads as TGTGCCAGCAGGAGGATCCGGGACAGGGGGCTTGGCTATGGCTACACCTTC. Translation gives CASRRIRDRGLGYGYTF.

Worth noting for this clone: Other DNA sequences in the sample encode the same CDR3. The chain employs TRBV11-2 and TRBJ2-7; 9 bases are shared with TRBD1. V shed 4 bases, J shed 1 base, and the junction held 14 bases outside the gene matches. CDR3 length: 18 residues. From germline, CDR1 is SGHAT and CDR2 FQNNGV. The CDR3 DNA sequence: TGTGCCAGCAGCTCCGGTGGGGGAATGACAGGGGGTTCCTACGAGCAGTACTTC. This sequence encodes CASSSGGGMTGGSYEQYF.

This clone was counted at least ten times. The chain is built from TRBV20-1 and TRBJ2-1; TRBD2 matches at 8 bases. Germline V gives CDR1 DFQATT, CDR2 SNEGSKA (reference sequence). This CDR3 is 14 amino acids long. CDR3 amino acids: CRTPGAGVYNEQFF. The CDR3 region has the DNA TGCAGGACCCCGGGAGCGGGAGTCTACAATGAGCAGTTCTTC.

The chain joins TRBV24-1 to TRBJ1-5; possibly TRBD1 for D (5 bases). Trimming cost V 4 bases and J 6 bases, with 9 bases left between them. CDR3 length equals 13 residues. Germline assignment: CDR1 KGHDR and CDR2 SFDVKD. The CDR3 nucleotides are TGTGCCACCAGTGAAACGGGGCTTCAGCCCCAGCATTTT. This encodes CATSETGLQPQHF.

J is TRBJ2-7 and V is TRBV30; no clear D gene. The CDR3 runs 11 residues. V was pared by 0 bases and J by 4 bases, with 4 bases between. Germline V gene sequence: CDR1 GTSNPN, CDR2 SVGIG (reference sequence). As DNA, the CDR3 is TGTGCCTGGAGTGTCCGGTACGAGCAGTACTTC. Protein: CAWSVRYEQYF.

This clone has at least ten counts. This chain uses TRBV29-1 with TRBJ2-7; D perhaps matches TRBD2 (6 bases). CDR3 length: 12 amino acids. V gave up 1 base and J gave up 2 bases, with 6 bases separating them. The germline V gene encodes CDR1 SQVTM and CDR2 ANQGSEA. The CDR3 spells CSVEGTTYEQYF. Written as DNA, the CDR3 is TGCAGCGTTGAAGGGACTACCTACGAGCAGTACTTC.

Remarks on this clone: A much larger clone differs from this one at a single base, so this may be a read error. Other DNA sequences of this sample code for an identical CDR3. The chain is built from TRBV7-9 and TRBJ1-4; perhaps TRBD1 as D (5 bases). Per germline, CDR1 SEHNR and CDR2 FQNEAQ (reference sequence). Trimming removed 5 bases at V and 8 bases at J, with 18 bases between. CDR3 size: 15 residues. The CDR3 nucleotides are TGTGCCAGCAGCCTAGGGGCAGGCCTTGAGGAAAAACTGTTTTTT. Translated: CASSLGAGLEEKLFF.

The chain combines TRBV20-1 with TRBJ2-1, with TRBD2 matching 10 bases. Looked up from germline, CDR1 is DFQATT and CDR2 is SNEGSKA (reference sequence). The CDR3 contains 14 residues. DNA for the CDR3: TGCATTGCCTCTGGACTAGCGGTATCCGGGGAGCAGTTCTTC. Its translation is CIASGLAVSGEQFF.

A note on this clone: The germline gene is not matched at one end of the junction; a read error may be the cause. The chain joins TRBV7-3 to TRBJ2-5; 7 bases map to TRBD1. The CDR3 is made up of 15 amino acids. Germline-derived CDR1 and CDR2 are SGHTA and FQGTGA. The CDR3 sequence: CASSPSGTEGETKYF. The CDR3 DNA is TGTGCCAGCAGCCCCTCCGGGACAGAGGGAGAGACCAAGTACTTC.

The chain is built from TRBV11-3 and TRBJ2-1; 10 nucleotides line up with TRBD2. CDR1 is SGHNT and CDR2 is YENEEA in the germline V gene. Unmatched junction bases numbered 12, after V lost 5 bases and J lost 5 bases. CDR3 length: 17 residues. The CDR3 sequence is CASSHRTGTSVHNEQFF. The CDR3 DNA sequence: TGTGCCAGCAGCCATAGAACCGGGACTAGCGTCCACAATGAGCAGTTCTTC.

The J gene is TRBJ2-2, the V gene TRBV6-4; D remains ambiguous. CDR1 and CDR2 (germline): MRHNA, SNTAGT. Trimming shortened V by 3 bases and J by 6 bases, and 11 bases separated the two germline ends. This CDR3 contains 14 residues. CDR3 sequence: CASSETPVAGELFF. The CDR3 region has the DNA TGTGCCAGCAGTGAAACCCCGGTCGCCGGGGAGCTGTTTTTT.

This clone was recorded at least ten times. V gene TRBV20-1 combines with J gene TRBJ2-1; TRBD2 aligns across 8 bases. Germline CDR1 reads DFQATT; CDR2 reads SNEGSKA (reference sequence). CDR3 size: 14 residues. V lost 4 bases and J lost 2; bases outside the gene matches: 4. The CDR3 DNA follows: TGCAGTGCTATCACGACTAGCGCCTACAATGAGCAGTTCTTC. Its protein product is CSAITTSAYNEQFF.

This clone was observed at least ten times. Other DNA sequences of this sample code for an identical CDR3. The chain is built from TRBV6-1 and TRBJ2-7, with 13 bases lining up with TRBD2. Germline V gives CDR1 MNHNS, CDR2 SASEGT. V lost 1 base, J lost 3 bases, and 0 bases stayed unmatched. The CDR3 has 15 amino acids. The CDR3 DNA follows: TGTGCCAGCAGTGAAGGGACTAGCGGGAGCTACGAGCAGTACTTC. This codes for CASSEGTSGSYEQYF.

This clone is labeled medium-sized. The genes are TRBV7-8 and TRBJ1-2; D might be TRBD1 (6 bases). Trimming shortened V by 1 base and J by 0 bases, and 12 bases separated the two germline ends. The CDR3 spans 16 residues. Germline V gene data show CDR1 as SGHVS and CDR2 as FQNEAQ. The CDR3 nucleotides are TGTGCCAGCAGCTTAGTTGGGGGGCTAACTAACTATGGCTACACCTTC. Its protein is CASSLVGGLTNYGYTF. The variable domain in full, with the rest retrieved from reference TRBV7-8 and TRBJ1-2, is GAGVSQSPRYKVAKRGQDVALRCDPISGHVSLFWYQQALGQGPEFLTYFQNEAQLDKSGLPSDRFFAERPEGSVSTLKIQRTQQEDSAVYLCASSLVGGLTNYGYTFGSGTRLTVV.

This clone has a count of ten or more. The V gene is TRBV6-1, the J gene TRBJ1-1, with D possibly TRBD1 on 5 matching bases. There are 15 residues in the CDR3. The V end was cut by 5 bases, the J end by 1 base, with 14 bases between. Germline V gene sequence: CDR1 MNHNS, CDR2 SASEGT. The CDR3 loop is CASSLREGRNTEAFF. As DNA, the CDR3 is TGTGCCAGCAGTCTCAGGGAGGGCCGGAACACTGAAGCTTTCTTT.

The rearrangement joins TRBV6-1 to TRBJ2-2; D may be TRBD2 (6 bases). The CDR3 sequence is 17 residues long. V was trimmed by 9 bases and J by 1 base, leaving 21 bases between them. Looked up from germline, CDR1 is MNHNS and CDR2 is SASEGT. CDR3 nucleotide sequence: TGTGCCAGAAAGTGGGGCAGTTCGGGGGAGAACACCGGGGAGCTGTTTTTT. As protein: CARKWGSSGENTGELFF.

This clone was picked up many times. V gene TRBV2 combines with J gene TRBJ1-1; D gene unclear. Germline CDR1 SNHLY, CDR2 FYNNEI. This CDR3 region has 12 residues. V was cut by 6 bases and J by 5 bases, with 10 bases left in between. This CDR3 reads CASRRKETEAFF. CDR3 bases: TGTGCCAGCAGGAGGAAGGAAACTGAAGCTTTCTTT.

This clone has a handful of counts. The chain employs TRBV6-1 and TRBJ2-5, with 11 positions matching TRBD2. The CDR3 is 14 amino acids. Germline assignment: CDR1 MNHNS and CDR2 SASEGT. J gave up 1 base and V 7 bases, and 2 bases lay outside the gene matches. CDR3 region: CASILAGGQETQYF. The CDR3 DNA is TGTGCCAGCATCCTAGCGGGGGGCCAAGAGACCCAGTACTTC.